The 7 T cell receptor beta chains given below trace back to one sample, sequenced in a study of T cell changes during pregnancy in multiple sclerosis. Generated by immunoSEQ multiplex PCR, the TCRdb table keeps only in-frame clones and is missing some. Among 35,000 to 45,000 clones listed, around 94% were seen once. Sequencing used peripheral blood. The receptors stem from a female donor with multiple sclerosis, enrolled in a pregnancy study.

The chain links TRBV13 to TRBJ2-7; possible D gene TRBD1, 5 bases. Trimming pared 5 bases from V and 0 bases from J, leaving 14 bases between. The CDR3 contains 15 residues. Germline-derived CDR1 and CDR2 are PRHDT and FYEKMQ (reference sequence). CDR3 DNA: TGTGCCAGCAGCCCCCCAGGGTCGGGCTCCTACGAGCAGTACTTC. It specifies CASSPPGSGSYEQYF.

The rearrangement links TRBV9 to TRBJ2-7; 8 nucleotides align to TRBD1. From germline, CDR1 is SGDLS and CDR2 YYNGEE. With 0 bases clipped from V and 1 base from J, the junction kept 3 bases outside the gene matches. This CDR3 has 15 amino acids. The CDR3 sequence: CASSVDRDRSYEQYF. The CDR3 DNA follows: TGTGCCAGCAGCGTAGATCGGGACAGGTCCTACGAGCAGTACTTC.

The chain joins TRBV28 to TRBJ2-3; D could derive from TRBD1 or TRBD2 (6 bases each). This CDR3 contains 14 residues. The V end lost 8 bases, the J end lost 0 bases, and 12 bases lay between the germline ends. Germline V gene lookup returns CDR1 MDHEN and CDR2 SYDVKM. CDR3 bases: TGTGCCAGCGGGGGCGGGAAGAGCACAGATACGCAGTATTTT. This gives the protein CASGGGKSTDTQYF.

V and J are TRBV4-3 and TRBJ2-1; 7 nucleotides agree with TRBD2. The J segment lost 1 base and the V segment lost 0 bases, leaving 12 bases of the junction unmatched. Germline V gene sequence: CDR1 LGHNA, CDR2 YSLEER. The CDR3 consists of 19 residues. DNA of the CDR3: TGCGCCAGCAGCCAAGAGGGGCCGGGATTTAGCGGGTCCTACAATGAGCAGTTCTTC. Translated: CASSQEGPGFSGSYNEQFF.

V gene TRBV9 combines with J gene TRBJ2-1, with TRBD2 identical over 9 bases. The CDR3 totals 17 residues. Losses at the gene ends were 0 bases for V and 7 bases for J; bases not matched to a gene: 11. Germline V gene lookup returns CDR1 SGDLS and CDR2 YYNGEE. The CDR3 sequence is CASSVDGRLAGANEQFF. The CDR3 nucleotides read TGTGCCAGCAGCGTAGACGGTAGGTTAGCGGGAGCGAATGAGCAGTTCTTC.

A remark on this clone: A read error may account for a junction end that differs from germline. V is TRBV7-7 and J is TRBJ2-2; 8 nucleotides agree with TRBD2. The CDR3 sequence is 16 residues long. Germline-derived CDR1 and CDR2 are SSHAT and FNYEAQ (reference sequence). The CDR3 DNA reads TGTGCTAGCAGCCCATTAGCGGGAACATCACCCGGGGAGCTGTTTTTT. It specifies CASSPLAGTSPGELFF.

The chain carries TRBV7-9 and TRBJ1-1; 7 bases fit TRBD1. V dropped 5 bases and J dropped 1; count of bases not matched to a gene: 7. Germline values: CDR1 SEHNR, CDR2 FQNEAQ (reference sequence). CDR3 length: 15 residues. The CDR3 spells CASSVPGQQNTEAFF. CDR3 in DNA: TGTGCCAGCAGCGTCCCGGGACAGCAGAACACTGAAGCTTTCTTT.